These 23 T cell receptor beta chains came from one sample sequenced in a study of graft-versus-host responses after intestinal transplantation. Assay: immunoSEQ multiplex PCR; the TCRdb copy retains only in-frame clones and omits some. Of more than 65,000 clones listed, around 93% were seen once; the top ten hold around 0.36%. Their cognate antigens are unknown. The source material was unstimulated CD8+ T cells sorted from spleen or lymph node cells, sampled before transplant. These TCRs come from a human donor who was the organ donor for an intestinal transplant.

This chain's CDR3 is CASGDSGYNEQFF. The CDR3 nucleotides are TGTGCCAGTGGGGACTCTGGGTACAATGAGCAGTTCTTC. The V gene is TRBV19, the J gene TRBJ2-1; tentative D call: TRBD2 (6 bases). This CDR3 contains 13 residues. Germline CDR1 is LNHDA and CDR2 is SQIVND (reference sequence). Trimming stripped 8 bases from V and 4 bases from J, with 12 bases between. Filled out from reference TRBV19 and TRBJ2-1, the complete variable domain reads DGGITQSPKYLFRKEGQNVTLSCEQNLNHDAMYWYRQDPGQGLRLIYYSQIVNDFQKGDIAEGYSVSREKKESFPLTVTSAQKNPTAFYLCASGDSGYNEQFFGPGTRLTVL.

The V gene is TRBV5-4, the J gene TRBJ1-6, with a tentative D call TRBD1 (6 bases). V was pared by 5 bases and J by 0 bases, with 9 bases between. Germline V gives CDR1 SGHNT, CDR2 YYREEE (reference sequence). The CDR3 totals 15 residues. CDR3 in amino acids: CASSQDSSYNSPLHF. The CDR3 coding sequence is TGTGCCAGCAGTCAGGACAGCTCCTATAATTCACCCCTCCACTTT.

The V and J genes are TRBV7-6 and TRBJ2-7; a weak D match, TRBD2 (6 bases). The ends were cut back, 5 bases at V and 0 bases at J, with 11 bases in the middle. In germline, CDR1 is SGHVS, CDR2 FNYEAQ. The CDR3 consists of 14 residues. The CDR3 here is CASSPRDFSYEQYF. DNA for the CDR3: TGTGCCAGCAGCCCCCGGGACTTCTCCTACGAGCAGTACTTC. The variable domain in full, with the rest retrieved from reference TRBV7-6 and TRBJ2-7, is GAGVSQSPRYKVTKRGQDVALRCDPISGHVSLYWYRQALGQGPEFLTYFNYEAQQDKSGLPNDRFSAERPEGSISTLTIQRTEQRDSAMYRCASSPRDFSYEQYFGPGTRLTVT.

A single count supports this clone. This rearrangement joins TRBV6-5 to TRBJ2-7; D ambiguous. Germline V gene data show CDR1 as MNHEY and CDR2 as SVGAGI. This CDR3 is built from 12 residues. Trimming left V 4 bases short and J 2 bases short, with 6 bases between. CDR3 region: CASSSGPYEQYF. The DNA of the CDR3 is TGTGCCAGCAGTTCCGGTCCCTACGAGCAGTACTTC.

The chain carries TRBV5-1 and TRBJ2-1, with a tentative D call TRBD2 (5 bases). Germline V gene data show CDR1 as SGHRS and CDR2 as YFSETQ. The CDR3 is 15 residues long. With 3 bases removed from V and 4 bases from J, the gap between germline ends came to 14 bases. CDR3 sequence (DNA): TGCGCCAGCAGCTCGTCGGGGTATTTATACAATGAGCAGTTCTTC. Its translation: CASSSSGYLYNEQFF.

This sequence joins TRBV28 and TRBJ2-7; TRBD2 aligns across 10 bases. The CDR3 runs to 14 residues. After removal of 4 bases from V and 6 bases from J, the junction contained 6 bases not matched to a gene. Germline loops: CDR1 MDHEN, CDR2 SYDVKM. The CDR3 nucleotides are TGTGCCAGCAGTTCGGGACTAGCGATGGGCGAGCAGTACTTC. This translates into CASSSGLAMGEQYF.

J is TRBJ1-1 and V is TRBV6-5, with 8 bases fitting TRBD1. J gave up 0 bases and V 10 bases, and 10 bases lay outside the gene matches. CDR1 is MNHEY, CDR2 SVGAGI, per germline. The CDR3 is 15 amino acids. The CDR3 sequence is CATLTGAGMNTEAFF. CDR3 DNA: TGTGCCACGCTGACAGGGGCGGGTATGAACACTGAAGCTTTCTTT.

The V and J genes are TRBV5-4 and TRBJ2-1, with 10 nucleotides matching TRBD2. Germline V lookup: CDR1 SGHNT, CDR2 YYREEE (reference sequence). The trim removed 0 bases at V and 6 bases at J, leaving 3 bases unmatched. The CDR3 extends over 15 amino acids. CDR3 protein: CASSLGLAGGNEQFF. CDR3 DNA sequence: TGTGCCAGCAGCTTGGGACTAGCGGGTGGCAATGAGCAGTTCTTC.

The chain carries TRBV4-2 and TRBJ1-5; 7 bases agree with TRBD1. The CDR3 contains 15 residues. V shed 1 base and J 5 bases; nucleotides not matched to a gene: 5. Germline-derived CDR1 and CDR2 are LGHNA and YNFKEQ. Here the CDR3 reads CASSQGQGVYQPQHF. DNA of the CDR3: TGTGCCAGCAGCCAAGGACAGGGAGTCTATCAGCCCCAGCATTTT.

The chain couples TRBV27 to TRBJ1-1, with D hard to call. From germline, CDR1 is MNHEY and CDR2 SMNVEV (reference sequence). Trimming removed 2 bases at V and 0 bases at J, with 7 bases between. The CDR3 runs 14 residues. The CDR3 region is CASSLGAMNTEAFF. The CDR3 region has the DNA TGTGCCAGCAGTTTAGGAGCCATGAACACTGAAGCTTTCTTT.

The chain couples TRBV5-4 to TRBJ2-1, with 7 bases matching TRBD2. Germline loops: CDR1 SGHNT, CDR2 YYREEE (reference sequence). After removal of 5 bases from V and 0 bases from J, the junction contained 8 bases not matched to a gene. The CDR3 covers 16 residues. DNA for the CDR3: TGTGCCAGCAGTTCTGTGGGGGGGGGCTCCTACAATGAGCAGTTCTTC. Translation gives CASSSVGGGSYNEQFF.

The CDR3 here is CASAGGHSGYTF. The CDR3 DNA is TGTGCCAGCGCTGGAGGGCATTCCGGCTACACCTTC. This sequence joins TRBV5-4 and TRBJ1-2; D remains ambiguous. This CDR3 is built from 12 residues. The germline V gene has CDR1 SGHNT and CDR2 YYREEE (reference sequence). Trimming took off 7 bases at V and 8 bases at J, with 15 bases between the two ends.

The rearrangement joins TRBV19 to TRBJ1-2; unclear D gene. Trimming removed 3 bases from V and 4 bases from J, with 6 bases in between. CDR1 and CDR2 from the germline V gene are LNHDA and SQIVND (reference sequence). The CDR3 totals 12 residues. The CDR3 loop is CASSIRAYGYTF. The CDR3 DNA reads TGTGCCAGTAGTATCCGAGCCTATGGCTACACCTTC.

The chain links TRBV4-2 to TRBJ2-1; no firm D call. The CDR3 covers 12 residues. V was shortened by 2 bases and J by 10 bases, with 9 bases between the two germline ends. Germline V gene data show CDR1 as LGHNA and CDR2 as YNFKEQ. The CDR3 DNA reads as TGTGCCAGCAGCCAACTCCTACAGGAGCAGTTCTTC. It specifies CASSQLLQEQFF.

The V call is TRBV5-4, the J call TRBJ2-2; D is perhaps TRBD2 (6 bases). There are 16 residues in the CDR3. Germline V lookup: CDR1 SGHNT, CDR2 YYREEE (reference sequence). Trimming took 4 bases from V and 0 from J, leaving 13 bases between them. Here the CDR3 reads CASSPEGIANTGELFF. CDR3 sequence (DNA): TGTGCCAGCAGCCCGGAGGGAATCGCGAACACCGGGGAGCTGTTTTTT.

The chain has TRBV6-5 and TRBJ2-7; 9 positions match TRBD2. V lost 7 bases to trimming and J lost 2 bases; unmatched junction nucleotides: 9. Germline CDR1 and CDR2: MNHEY and SVGAGI. The length of the CDR3 is 15 residues. CDR3 amino acids: CASTLEAGGAYEQYF. The CDR3 DNA is TGTGCCAGCACCCTAGAAGCGGGGGGAGCCTACGAGCAGTACTTC.

V and J are TRBV7-2 and TRBJ2-1; 7 bases match TRBD2. Germline-derived CDR1 and CDR2 are SGHTA and FQGNSA. Trimming took 4 bases from V and 4 from J; bases not matched to a gene: 10. The CDR3 is 16 residues long. CDR3 coding DNA: TGTGCCAGCAGCTCCCACTGGACTAGGATGTACAATGAGCAGTTCTTC. Translated: CASSSHWTRMYNEQFF.

V and J are TRBV7-2 and TRBJ2-7; tentative D call: TRBD2 (6 bases). The CDR3 extends over 15 amino acids. Trimming removed 5 bases at V and 0 bases at J, with 14 bases between. The germline V gene has CDR1 SGHTA and CDR2 FQGNSA. CDR3 residues: CASSDRDGSSYEQYF. CDR3 DNA: TGTGCCAGCAGCGACCGGGACGGGAGCTCCTACGAGCAGTACTTC. The complete variable domain, with remaining parts taken from reference TRBV7-2 and TRBJ2-7, reads GAGVSQSPSNKVTEKGKDVELRCDPISGHTALYWYRQSLGQGLEFLIYFQGNSAPDKSGLPSDRFSAERTGGSVSTLTIQRTQQEDSAVYLCASSDRDGSSYEQYFGPGTRLTVT.

This clone was seen a few times. This chain connects TRBV11-2 to TRBJ2-7; the D gene is possibly TRBD1 (6 bases). The CDR3 contains 14 residues. Germline assignment: CDR1 SGHAT and CDR2 FQNNGV. V was clipped by 4 bases and J by 3 bases, with 13 bases between them. Here the CDR3 DNA reads TGTGCCAGCAGCTCCCGACCAGGGGACTACGAGCAGTACTTC. This sequence encodes CASSSRPGDYEQYF.

The rearrangement links TRBV6-4 to TRBJ1-2, with D unclear. The CDR3 runs 11 residues. Germline V gene sequence: CDR1 MRHNA, CDR2 SNTAGT. The ends were cut back, 0 bases at V and 14 bases at J, with 10 bases in the middle. Here the CDR3 DNA reads TGTGCCAGCAGTGACTCCCGGGTGTGGACCTTC. This sequence encodes CASSDSRVWTF.

The rearrangement uses TRBV4-3 and TRBJ2-3, with 10 nucleotides matching TRBD2. Per the germline V gene, CDR1 is LGHNA and CDR2 is YSLEER. This CDR3 has 22 amino acids. After removal of 1 base from V and 0 bases from J, the junction contained 19 bases not matched to a gene. The CDR3, as DNA: TGCGCCAGCAGCCAAGGTCTCGTGCTAGCGGGGGACCGACCCAGAAGCACAGATACGCAGTATTTT. Amino acid sequence: CASSQGLVLAGDRPRSTDTQYF.

This clone was picked up one time. An end of the junction does not agree with germline; a read error may underlie this. The V call is TRBV28, the J call TRBJ2-4; 12 nucleotides align to TRBD2. The CDR3 runs 16 residues. Germline V gene sequence: CDR1 MDHEN, CDR2 SYDVKM. The CDR3 is CASSRLAGDYKNIRYF. The CDR3 bases are TGTGCCAGCAGTCGACTAGCGGGGGATTACAAAAACATTCGGTACTTC.

The V call is TRBV1, the J call TRBJ1-3; the table's D call, TRBD1, was not checked against the DNA. TRBV1 is shown as a pseudogene. CDR3 size: 16 residues. CDR3 in DNA: TGCACCAGCAGCCAGTTCGAATCAGGCTCTGGAAACACCATATATTTT. This encodes CTSSQFESGSGNTIYF.